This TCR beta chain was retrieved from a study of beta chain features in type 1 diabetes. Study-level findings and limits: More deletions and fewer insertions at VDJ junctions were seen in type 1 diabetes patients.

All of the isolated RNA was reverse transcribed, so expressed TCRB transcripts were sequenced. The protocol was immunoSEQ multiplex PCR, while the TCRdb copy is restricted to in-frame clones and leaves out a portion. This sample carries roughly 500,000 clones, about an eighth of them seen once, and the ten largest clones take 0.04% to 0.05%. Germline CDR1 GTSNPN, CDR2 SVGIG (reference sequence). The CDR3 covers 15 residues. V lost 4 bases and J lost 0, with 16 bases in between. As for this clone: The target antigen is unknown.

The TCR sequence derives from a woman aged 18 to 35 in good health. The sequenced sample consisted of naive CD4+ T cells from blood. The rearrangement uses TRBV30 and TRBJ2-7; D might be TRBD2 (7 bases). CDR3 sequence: CAWIRGGADSYEQYF. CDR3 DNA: TGTGCCTGGATACGCGGGGGCGCGGACTCCTACGAGCAGTACTTC.